The rows below give T cell receptor beta chains drawn from one sample of a study of CD4 T cells in relation to SARS-CoV-2 and coronaviruses. Sequencing was performed with immunoSEQ multiplex PCR; in TCRdb, only in-frame clones are kept and a portion is missing. This table holds tens of thousands of clones, less than 80% found once. Their target antigens are unknown. What was sequenced was CD4+ T cells from PBMCs, cultured in vitro. These receptors all stem from a human donor in good health. Both conserved end residues are part of each CDR3. D genes are given only for firm matches. Rows give clone size only sometimes, using once, few, many, or a class for an expanded clone.

CDR3 protein	CDR3 DNA	D gene	clone size	V gene	J gene
CASSWDFRRYNEQFF	TGTGCCAGCAGCTGGGACTTCAGGCGGTACAATGAGCAGTTCTTC	.	few	TRBV28	TRBJ2-1
CSVEIGGGRRYTF	TGCAGCGTCGAAATTGGGGGCGGGAGACGCTACACCTTC	.	.	TRBV29-1	TRBJ1-2
CASSSNYNEQFF	TGTGCCAGCAGTTCCAACTACAATGAGCAGTTCTTC	.	.	TRBV6-2/TRBV6-3	TRBJ2-1
CASSPPDRGWNTEAFF	TGTGCCAGTAGTCCCCCAGACAGGGGATGGAACACTGAAGCTTTCTTT	TRBD1	.	TRBV19	TRBJ1-1
CASSPSGSSYNEQFF	TGTGCCAGCAGCCCTAGCGGGAGCTCCTACAATGAGCAGTTCTTC	TRBD2	.	TRBV7-2	TRBJ2-1
CSVVQGAADTQYF	TGCAGCGTCGTACAGGGAGCAGCAGATACGCAGTATTTT	.	.	TRBV29-1	TRBJ2-3
CASSLEVNTEAFF	TGTGCCAGCAGCTTGGAGGTGAACACTGAAGCTTTCTTT	.	.	TRBV5-8	TRBJ1-1
CSGTGDYGYTF	TGCAGCGGTACAGGGGACTATGGCTACACCTTC	TRBD1	.	TRBV29-1	TRBJ1-2
CASSVEPWDTEAFF	TGTGCCAGCAGCGTAGAGCCCTGGGACACTGAAGCTTTCTTT	.	once	TRBV9	TRBJ1-1
CSARPGREQFF	TGCAGTGCTCGACCCGGTCGAGAGCAGTTCTTC	.	.	TRBV20-1	TRBJ2-1
CASSESGYNQPQHF	TGCGCCAGCAGTGAGTCCGGATACAATCAGCCCCAGCATTTT	.	.	TRBV10-2	TRBJ1-5
CASSYSGAASGNTIYF	TGTGCCAGCAGTTACTCCGGGGCAGCCTCTGGAAACACCATATATTTT	.	.	TRBV6-5	TRBJ1-3
CASSDSSGSGDTQYF	TGTGCCAGCAGCGACTCTAGCGGGAGTGGAGATACGCAGTATTTT	TRBD2	.	TRBV2	TRBJ2-3
CASSQGDGNQPQHF	TGTGCCAGCAGCCAAGGGGACGGCAATCAGCCCCAGCATTTT	.	.	TRBV3-1/TRBV3-2	TRBJ1-5
CASNSGDSHTDTQYF	TGTGCCAGCAATTCGGGGGACAGCCACACAGATACGCAGTATTTT	.	.	TRBV19	TRBJ2-3
CASSPRTENQPQHF	TGTGCCAGCTCACCGCGGACAGAAAATCAGCCCCAGCATTTT	.	.	TRBV18	TRBJ1-5
CAWAHPGGGNQPQHF	TGTGCCTGGGCCCATCCTGGAGGTGGCAATCAGCCCCAGCATTTT	.	few	TRBV30	TRBJ1-5
CASSLQSSNQPQHF	TGTGCCAGCAGCTTACAGAGTAGCAATCAGCCCCAGCATTTT	.	.	TRBV7-9	TRBJ1-5
CASSLPSGGRVTNEQFF	TGTGCCAGCAGCCTCCCGAGTGGCGGGAGGGTTACGAATGAGCAGTTCTTC	.	.	TRBV21-1	TRBJ2-1
CAISESLGGGEKLFF	TGTGCCATCAGTGAGTCGTTGGGCGGAGGAGAAAAACTGTTTTTT	.	.	TRBV10-3	TRBJ1-4
CSAAGNNEQFF	TGCAGTGCCGCGGGGAATAATGAGCAGTTCTTC	.	.	TRBV20-1	TRBJ2-1
CASSYSYNEQFF	TGTGCCAGCAGTTACTCGTACAATGAGCAGTTCTTC	.	.	TRBV6-6	TRBJ2-1
CATSSPGETGVFF	TGTGCCACCAGCAGCCCAGGGGAAACAGGGGTTTTCTTT	TRBD1	.	TRBV15	TRBJ1-1
CASSLGVRGVKKNIQYF	TGTGCCAGCAGCTTGGGTGTCAGGGGGGTGAAAAAAAACATTCAGTACTTC	.	.	TRBV5-8	TRBJ2-4
CASRRGEGPYEQYF	TGCGCCAGCAGGCGGGGGGAGGGACCCTACGAGCAGTACTTC	TRBD2	.	TRBV5-1	TRBJ2-7
CASSPSGWETQYF	TGCGCCAGCAGCCCTTCAGGATGGGAGACCCAGTACTTC	.	.	TRBV5-1	TRBJ2-5
CASSFGDRRAYTF	TGTGCCAGCAGTTTTGGGGACCGGAGGGCCTACACCTTC	.	once	TRBV12-3/TRBV12-4	TRBJ1-2
CASSYTRQGMNTEAFF	TGTGCCAGCAGTTACACCCGACAGGGCATGAACACTGAAGCTTTCTTT	TRBD1	.	TRBV6-2/TRBV6-3	TRBJ1-1
CASSLGGVLDTQYF	TGTGCCAGCAGCCTGGGGGGGGTGTTAGATACGCAGTATTTT	TRBD2	.	TRBV3-1/TRBV3-2	TRBJ2-3
CASSQSGTAKPYEQYF	TGCGCCAGCAGCCAATCCGGGACGGCGAAACCCTACGAGCAGTACTTC	.	.	TRBV4-1	TRBJ2-7
CASSYSGHRGGYTF	TGTGCCAGCAGTTACTCGGGACACCGAGGGGGCTACACCTTC	.	.	TRBV6-2/TRBV6-3	TRBJ1-2
CASRRSGDTDTQYF	TGTGCCAGCCGCCGGAGCGGGGACACAGATACGCAGTATTTT	TRBD2	.	TRBV9	TRBJ2-3
CASRKGQGADEQFF	TGTGCCAGCAGGAAGGGACAGGGGGCGGATGAGCAGTTCTTC	TRBD1	few	TRBV11-3	TRBJ2-1
CASSKGQIYEQYF	TGTGCCAGTAGTAAAGGACAGATCTACGAGCAGTACTTC	.	.	TRBV19	TRBJ2-7
CASSFGGLDNSPLHF	TGCGCCAGCAGCTTTGGGGGACTAGATAATTCACCCCTCCACTTT	.	.	TRBV5-1	TRBJ1-6
CSASSGVDYGTQYF	TGCAGTGCGAGTAGCGGGGTCGATTATGGTACGCAGTATTTT	TRBD2	.	TRBV20-1	TRBJ2-3
CASSPPTGGGSYEQYF	TGCGCCAGCAGCCCACCGACGGGGGGAGGTTCCTACGAGCAGTACTTC	TRBD2	few	TRBV5-1	TRBJ2-7
CASSRSGSPLHF	TGTGCCAGCAGCCGATCTGGTTCACCCCTCCACTTT	.	few	TRBV2	TRBJ1-6
CASSLGTLDYGYTF	TGTGCCAGCAGCTTGGGCACCCTTGACTATGGCTACACCTTC	.	.	TRBV5-4	TRBJ1-2
CASSSGTSRKDEQYF	TGTGCCAGCAGCTCGGGGACTAGCAGAAAGGACGAGCAGTACTTC	TRBD2	few	TRBV5-4	TRBJ2-7
CAWTNDRAPNSPLHF	TGTGCCTGGACCAACGACAGGGCCCCCAATTCACCCCTCCACTTT	TRBD1	.	TRBV30	TRBJ1-6